This T cell receptor (beta chain) was recovered during a study of blood T cell repertoires in COVID-19. Study-level information: Sites across the United States, Italy and Spain contributed samples from acute and convalescent COVID-19.

Repertoires were generated with immunoSEQ multiplex PCR, while TCRdb's copy carries only in-frame clones and drops some. The data show 150,000 to 200,000 clones, around 85% seen once. Germline trimming cut 6 bases from V and 8 bases from J; bases unmatched to any gene: 9. The CDR3 totals 14 residues. Germline CDR1 is KGHSH and CDR2 is LQKENI. Input material: peripheral blood. The receptor was isolated from a woman aged 60 to 75 with acute or convalescent COVID-19. J is TRBJ1-4 and V is TRBV18; 7 positions match TRBD1. DNA of the CDR3: TGTGCCAGCTCTTTGACAGGGATAAGAGAAAAACTGTTTTTT. It yields the protein CASSLTGIREKLFF.